The clone carrying this T cell receptor (beta chain) was seen a handful of times. The target antigen is unknown. These data originate in a study of vaccination and CD4 T cells after COVID-19. As for treatment: approximately nine-day PBMC culture with coronavirus spike peptide pools or control peptides (ViraFEST assay). At the Johns Hopkins FTIC core, DNA taken from cultured CD4+ T cells was sequenced by way of the Oncomine TCR Beta short-read assay. Genomic DNA was isolated from cultured CD4+ T cells. TCRdb independently ran MiXCR on the PCR reads; one entry per CDR3 protein. The sample lists 17,000 or so distinct CDR3 sequences; roughly 24% were seen once. The CDR3 has 14 amino acids. Trimming left V 0 bases short and J 2 bases short, with 8 bases between. Per the germline V gene, CDR1 is SGHVS and CDR2 is FQNEAQ.

This chain joins TRBV7-8 and TRBJ2-7, with D unresolved. Sequencing input: cultured CD4+ T cells from blood. This TCR was sampled from a human donor with COVID-19. CDR3 amino acids: CASSLALKTYEQYF. In DNA, the CDR3 is TGTGCCAGCAGCTTAGCGCTAAAGACCTACGAGCAGTACTTC.